This TCR beta chain is drawn from a study of blood T cell repertoires in COVID-19. Study details: Researchers got acute and convalescent COVID-19 samples from the United States, Italy and Spain.

CDR3 length: 14 amino acids. Unmatched junction bases numbered 8, after V lost 4 bases and J lost 8 bases. CDR1 is SGHDN and CDR2 is FVKESK in the germline V gene. Study processing details: Estimation of nucleated cell counts relied on the amplification of reference gene primers. Profiled with immunoSEQ multiplex PCR; TCRdb holds only in-frame clones, not every one. Clone size and V and J calls were adopted from that table, with D and trimming inferred from the DNA. This table has some 670,000 clones, 75% to 90% appearing once. Sequenced input: peripheral blood. This TCR came from a woman under 30 with acute or convalescent COVID-19. The rearrangement links TRBV14 to TRBJ1-2; TRBD1 matches 9 bases. In DNA form, the CDR3 reads TGTGCCAGCAGCCCCCGCCGGGACAGGGACGGCTACACCTTC. It yields the protein CASSPRRDRDGYTF.